What follows describes a single TCR beta chain. This sample is drawn from a study of CD8+CD57+ T cells in acquired aplastic anemia. In the study overall: Mean yield of DNA from sorted CD4+ and CD8+ cells was 3 to 3.5 ug. Healthy donors had, on average, about 10.8 million reads for their CD4+ cells.

With V trimmed by 0 bases and J by 6 bases, 10 bases remained unmatched. The CDR3 has 15 amino acids. The germline CDR1 and CDR2 sequences are SQVTM and ANQGSEA. The TCR beta profiling, which covered VDJ combination and CDR3 sequence, was carried out using genomic DNA as the template. A single record per CDR3 protein comes from TCRdb applying MiXCR to the reads. Here the sample spans about 210,000 distinct CDR3 sequences, roughly 35% being singletons. What was sequenced was sorted CD4+, CD8+, or CD8+CD57+ T cells (not recorded which) from PBMCs. This TCR was recovered from a human donor in good health, serving as a control. V usage is TRBV29-1 and J usage is TRBJ1-2, with 7 bases matching TRBD1. DNA for the CDR3: TGCAGCGTTGAAGAGTTCGGCAGGGGGAGGGATGGCTACACCTTC. It translates to CSVEEFGRGRDGYTF. The whole variable domain, filled in from reference TRBV29-1 and TRBJ1-2, reads SAVISQKPSRDICQRGTSLTIQCQVDSQVTMMFWYRQQPGQSLTLIATANQGSEATYESGFVIDKFPISRPNLTFSTLTVSNMSPEDSSIYLCSVEEFGRGRDGYTFGSGTRLTVV.